Following are 20 T cell receptor beta chains from one sample sequenced in a study of blood T cell repertoires in COVID-19. Clones were sequenced by immunoSEQ multiplex PCR, and TCRdb holds only the in-frame ones, with some missing. The table lists under 250,000 clones, 84% of them singletons. Sequenced: peripheral blood. These receptors were taken from a man aged 45-65 years with acute or convalescent COVID-19.

This chain uses TRBV2 with TRBJ2-3, with TRBD2 identical over 9 bases. The germline CDR1 and CDR2 sequences are SNHLY and FYNNEI. With V trimmed by 4 bases and J by 1 base, 3 bases remained unmatched. The CDR3 extends over 15 amino acids. The CDR3 DNA reads as TGTGCCAGCAGTGCGTCTAGCGGGGGCACAGATACGCAGTATTTT. The encoded protein is CASSASSGGTDTQYF.

V usage is TRBV6-5 and J usage is TRBJ1-5; D not resolved. V was trimmed by 2 bases and J by 2 bases, leaving 7 bases between them. The V gene's germline CDR1 is MNHEY and CDR2 SVGAGI. This CDR3 has 14 residues. The CDR3 DNA reads TGTGCCAGCAGTTACGAGGCGGGCAATCAGCCCCAGCATTTT. It specifies CASSYEAGNQPQHF.

This chain connects TRBV5-4 to TRBJ2-3, with 8 bases that match TRBD2. The germline CDR1 and CDR2 sequences are SGHNT and YYREEE (reference sequence). V dropped 2 bases and J dropped 1; count of bases not matched to a gene: 3. This CDR3 has 15 amino acids. CDR3 sequence: CASSFGTRRTDTQYF. The DNA for the CDR3 is TGTGCCAGCAGCTTCGGGACTAGACGCACAGATACGCAGTATTTT.

V is TRBV19 and J is TRBJ2-3; 15 nucleotides match TRBD2. Germline V gives CDR1 LNHDA, CDR2 SQIVND (reference sequence). This CDR3 region has 17 residues. The V and J ends lost 5 bases and 3 bases, in that order; junction bases with no gene match: 6. CDR3: CASSLGLAGGRTDTQYF. CDR3 nucleotide sequence: TGTGCCAGTAGTTTGGGACTAGCGGGGGGCCGGACAGATACGCAGTATTTT.

The chain carries TRBV7-3 and TRBJ2-1, with TRBD2 identical over 10 bases. V gave up 5 bases and J gave up 9 bases; unmatched junction bases: 10. The CDR3 consists of 15 residues. CDR1 and CDR2 (germline): SGHTA, FQGTGA. CDR3 sequence (DNA): TGTGCCAGCAGCCGGCTAGCGGGAGAAGCTCGTGAGCAGTTCTTC. Its protein product is CASSRLAGEAREQFF.

The CDR3: CASSFKGVYQPQHF. The CDR3 DNA reads TGTGCCAGCAGCTTTAAGGGGGTTTATCAGCCCCAGCATTTT. The chain employs TRBV5-8 and TRBJ1-5; D perhaps matches TRBD1 (6 bases). The germline V gene has CDR1 SGHTS and CDR2 YDEGEE. Trimming removed 2 bases at V and 5 bases at J, with 11 bases between. The CDR3 runs 14 residues.

The table lists this clone with a count of one. This chain links TRBV5-5 with TRBJ2-3; a weak D match, TRBD1 (5 bases). Germline assignment: CDR1 SGHKS and CDR2 YYEKEE (reference sequence). V shed 3 bases and J shed 4 bases, with 12 bases lying between them. The CDR3 is 14 residues long. CDR3 bases: TGTGCCAGCAGCTACTCAGGGTCCGCAGATACGCAGTATTTT. Its translation: CASSYSGSADTQYF.

This chain connects TRBV2 to TRBJ1-1, with TRBD1 matching over 9 bases. This CDR3 is 17 amino acids long. Germline trimming cut 5 bases from V and 0 bases from J; bases unmatched to any gene: 10. The germline CDR1 and CDR2 sequences are SNHLY and FYNNEI. Here the CDR3 reads CASSSGQGLDLNTEAFF. The DNA of the CDR3 is TGTGCCAGCAGTTCGGGACAGGGCTTGGATCTGAACACTGAAGCTTTCTTT.

The CDR3 sequence: CASSRSGTGAYEQYF. The CDR3 DNA sequence: TGTGCCAGCAGCCGCTCCGGGACAGGGGCCTACGAGCAGTACTTC. The rearrangement joins TRBV3-1 (or the pseudogene TRBV3-2) to TRBJ2-7, with TRBD1 matching 10 bases. Germline V lookup: CDR1 LGHDT, CDR2 YNNKEL (reference sequence). Germline trimming cut 4 bases from V and 2 bases from J; bases unmatched to any gene: 5. The CDR3 is 15 amino acids.

The chain links TRBV18 to TRBJ2-3; 8 bases fit TRBD1. V lost 3 bases to trimming and J lost 4 bases; unmatched junction nucleotides: 6. The germline V gene encodes CDR1 KGHSH and CDR2 LQKENI. The CDR3 has 15 residues. The CDR3 protein is CASSPSGGWADTQYF. In DNA form, the CDR3 reads TGTGCCAGCTCACCCTCAGGGGGCTGGGCAGATACGCAGTATTTT.

The CDR3 spells CATSDPRTGEGQPQHF. CDR3 in DNA: TGTGCCACCAGTGACCCCCGGACAGGGGAAGGTCAGCCCCAGCATTTT. The V gene is TRBV24-1, the J gene TRBJ1-5; 9 positions match TRBD1. The V segment lost 4 bases and the J segment 6 bases; nucleotides outside the gene matches: 9. Germline V gene sequence: CDR1 KGHDR, CDR2 SFDVKD. This CDR3 is 16 amino acids long.

The chain uses TRBV6-5 and TRBJ1-1; D not resolved. CDR3 size: 13 residues. CDR1 is MNHEY and CDR2 is SVGAGI in the germline V gene. Trimming took 6 bases from V and 2 from J, leaving 10 bases between them. The CDR3 region has the DNA TGTGCCAGCAGAAACTCCCCTAACACTGAAGCTTTCTTT. The encoded protein is CASRNSPNTEAFF.

The V gene is TRBV25-1, the J gene TRBJ2-7; tentative D call: TRBD2 (5 bases). CDR1 and CDR2 from the germline V gene are MGHDK and SYGVNS. This CDR3 is built from 15 residues. V dropped 1 base and J dropped 2 bases, with 12 bases sitting between them. This CDR3 reads CASSESGIKAYEQYF. CDR3 DNA sequence: TGTGCCAGCAGTGAATCCGGGATCAAAGCCTACGAGCAGTACTTC.

This sequence joins TRBV27 and TRBJ1-5; D remains unclear. The CDR3 is made up of 14 amino acids. Germline-derived CDR1 and CDR2 are MNHEY and SMNVEV (reference sequence). Trimming took off 5 bases at V and 0 bases at J, with 8 bases between the two ends. The CDR3 coding sequence is TGTGCCAGCAGTCCCCGACATAGCAATCAGCCCCAGCATTTT. Translated, it gives CASSPRHSNQPQHF.

This clone was observed once. This rearrangement joins TRBV20-1 to TRBJ1-1, with a tentative D call TRBD1 (6 bases). Per germline, CDR1 DFQATT and CDR2 SNEGSKA (reference sequence). The CDR3 contains 13 residues. Deletions cut 3 bases from V and 0 bases from J, with 8 bases between. The CDR3 here is CSASGQLNTEAFF. Here the CDR3 DNA reads TGCAGTGCTAGTGGACAGTTGAACACTGAAGCTTTCTTT.

The rearrangement joins TRBV28 to TRBJ2-2; 7 bases are a match to TRBD1. The germline CDR1 and CDR2 sequences are MDHEN and SYDVKM. Trimming removed 4 bases from V and 1 base from J; junction bases left unmatched: 3. This CDR3 spans 15 amino acids. Here the CDR3 DNA reads TGTGCCAGCAGTTCGGGACAGAAGAACACCGGGGAGCTGTTTTTT. This gives the protein CASSSGQKNTGELFF.

The chain carries TRBV7-3 and TRBJ1-3; D not resolved. CDR3 size: 15 residues. Between the trimmed V and J ends, which lost 2 bases and 0 bases, there was a span of 8 bases. Germline CDR1 reads SGHTA; CDR2 reads FQGTGA. The CDR3 region is CASSLDGNSGNTIYF. Here the CDR3 DNA reads TGTGCCAGCAGCTTAGACGGGAACTCTGGAAACACCATATATTTT.

The chain is built from TRBV12-5 and TRBJ2-2; maybe TRBD2 (5 bases). V dropped 6 bases and J dropped 3 bases, with 11 bases sitting between them. CDR1 and CDR2 (germline): LGHNT, FRNRAP. The CDR3 sequence is 14 residues long. CDR3 DNA: TGTGCTAGTGGAAGCGACGGGGACACCGGGGAGCTGTTTTTT. This sequence encodes CASGSDGDTGELFF. The full variable domain, completed using reference TRBV12-5 and TRBJ2-2, is DARVTQTPRHKVTEMGQEVTMRCQPILGHNTVFWYRQTMMQGLELLAYFRNRAPLDDSGMPKDRFSAEMPDATLATLKIQPSEPRDSAVYFCASGSDGDTGELFFGEGSRLTVL.

This clone was seen once. CDR3 sequence reads: CASSLVDKSYNEQFF. The CDR3 nucleotides are TGCGCCAGCAGCTTGGTGGACAAGAGTTACAATGAGCAGTTCTTC. J is TRBJ2-1 and V is TRBV5-1, with D possibly TRBD1 on 5 matching bases. The CDR3 has 15 amino acids. V was cut by 0 bases and J by 4 bases, with 11 bases left in between. The germline V gene encodes CDR1 SGHRS and CDR2 YFSETQ.

This clone appeared a few times. The chain has TRBV7-8 and TRBJ2-5; 11 nucleotides agree with TRBD2. The CDR3 sequence is 19 residues long. Per germline, CDR1 SGHVS and CDR2 FQNEAQ. V was pared by 3 bases and J by 5 bases, with 17 bases of the junction left unmatched. CDR3 in DNA: TGTGCCAGCAGCTTGGCACTAGCGGGAGAGGGGTCCGAGCGGGAGACCCAGTACTTC. This gives the protein CASSLALAGEGSERETQYF.